Below, one TCR beta chain is given with its context. The antigen it binds to is not known. Base qualities were left out, and no much larger clone turns up one base away. The sample originates from a study of T-cell memory formation after mild COVID-19 (dated by TCRdb to 2020 to 2022). General notes on the study: TCR sequence clusters from the two donors were largely donor specific. In a couple of donors, T-cell clones that expanded and contracted after mild COVID-19 were tracked by sequencing TCRalpha and TCRbeta repertoires over time. The cohort comprised two young, previously healthy adult volunteers, one female and one male. The research as a whole found: Contracting CD4+ clones appeared mostly in the CM and EM memory subsets, whereas CD8+ clones were enriched in EMRA. Balanced CD4/CD8 phenotypes were observed for clones contracting from day 15 to 85, whereas a bias towards CD4+ was observed for a second wave of clones expanding from day 15 to 37. The study covered only a couple of mild cases, and larger cohorts including severe cases with pre-infection samples were considered necessary. SARS-CoV-2 specificity was not confirmed for the second-wave clones peaking on day 37. Some responding clones were detected in pre-infection memory, suggesting pre-existing cross-reactive memory T cells joined the SARS-CoV-2 response.

Ficoll-Paque density gradient centrifugation was the method used to isolate PBMCs. TCRdb lists the instrument as Illumina NovaSeq 6000. TCRalpha and TCRbeta cDNA libraries were built by 5'RACE with constant-segment primers, adding sample barcodes and unique molecular identifiers. RNA was extracted from every sample with Trizol reagent. The libraries were amplified in two PCR steps, and the second step added a second sample barcode and Illumina TruSeq adapters. Sequencing of the libraries was done on an Illumina NovaSeq, producing 2 x 150 bp paired-end reads. On the study's bioinformatics: Demultiplexing of reads and collapsing into UMI-guided consensus sequences were performed with migec v1.2.7. Using mixcr v2.1.11, UMI consensuses were aligned to TRA and TRB V and J templates and then assembled into clonotypes. Clonotypes were classified as expanded or contracted when called significant by both edgeR and NoisET, with noise models trained on biological replicates. For edgeR calls, the cutoffs were a false discovery rate-adjusted p below 0.01 and a log2 fold-change threshold of 1. PCA with hierarchical clustering of max-normalized trajectories of the 1000 most abundant clonotypes was used as exploratory dynamics analysis. Each responding clone was given a CD4 or CD8 phenotype based on the CD4+ and CD8+ repertoires, which had been sequenced separately. The public reads were reprocessed in TCRdb via fastp at Q25 and MiXCR, keeping in-frame beta chains. Identical CDR3 protein sequences are pooled into one entry, listed with their most common genes and DNA. TCRdb's processing, not the authors' own work, is the source of the V and J calls. The sample yields 400,000 to 550,000 distinct CDR3 sequences; about 23% were counted once. The ten largest clones capture around 12% of the sample.

Sequencing was done on a sample of PBMCs or a T cell subset sorted from them (not recorded which). This TCR was recovered from an adult woman who had mild COVID-19 (a few samples of this study predate the infection). The sample titles of this study are shuffled in the database, so cell type and time point are left out; the donor was told from shared clones.

The CDR3: CASSYIQGSSDTQYF. Read as DNA, the sequence is TGTGCCAGCAGTTATATACAGGGAAGCTCAGATACGCAGTATTTT. This chain is built from TRBV6-5 and TRBJ2-3; TRBD1 is possibly the D segment (6 matching bases). CDR3 length: 15 amino acids, cysteine to phenylalanine. Here the CDR3 DNA is all that survives: 45 bases in frame from base 1. For CDR1 and CDR2, the germline V gene lists MNHEY and SVGAGI. The trim is 3 bases for V and 4 bases for J, with a gap of 14 bases between the germline ends.